One and the same sample provided the 25 T cell receptor beta chains below, sequenced in a study of T cell responses to AZD1222 COVID-19 vaccine. Repertoires were generated with immunoSEQ multiplex PCR, while TCRdb's copy carries only in-frame clones and drops some. This table holds 130,000 or so clones, roughly 94% found once. The sequences come from peripheral blood, collected on day 0 of AZD1222 vaccination. These receptors all come from an adult in good health.

This clone was detected only once. J is TRBJ1-3 and V is TRBV6-5; D unclear. The ends were cut back, 0 bases at V and 0 bases at J, with 6 bases in the middle. CDR3 length: 15 amino acids. Germline V gene data show CDR1 as MNHEY and CDR2 as SVGAGI. The CDR3: CASSYSGSSGNTIYF. The CDR3 DNA follows: TGTGCCAGCAGTTACTCGGGTAGCTCTGGAAACACCATATATTTT.

The rearrangement joins TRBV4-1 to TRBJ1-2; 7 nucleotides match TRBD1. The CDR3 runs to 14 residues. Germline CDR1 MGHRA, CDR2 YSYEKL. After removal of 7 bases from V and 3 bases from J, the junction contained 8 bases not matched to a gene. The CDR3 nucleotides are TGCGCCAGCACCCCGGGACAGAGACACTATGGCTACACCTTC. Encoded protein: CASTPGQRHYGYTF.

This clone was found once. The chain carries TRBV6-2 or TRBV6-3 and TRBJ2-1; a possible D gene is TRBD1 (6 bases). Trimming took off 5 bases at V and 15 bases at J, with 17 bases between the two ends. The germline gives CDR1 MNHEY, CDR2 SVGEGT. This CDR3 is built from 12 residues. DNA for the CDR3: TGTGCCAGCAGTGGACAACAGGGAGCGTGGTTCTTC. Translating gives CASSGQQGAWFF.

This clone appeared a single time. This chain connects TRBV11-3 to TRBJ2-2; D gene ambiguous. Deletions cut 5 bases from V and 2 bases from J, with 9 bases between. CDR3 length equals 14 residues. Germline V gene lookup returns CDR1 SGHNT and CDR2 YENEEA. The CDR3 region has the DNA TGTGCCAGCAGCCCTTATTACAACACCGGGGAGCTGTTTTTT. Its protein is CASSPYYNTGELFF.

This sequence joins TRBV12-3 or TRBV12-4 and TRBJ1-1; D remains unclear. The ends were cut back, 4 bases at V and 7 bases at J, with 10 bases in the middle. The CDR3 runs to 12 residues. CDR3 DNA sequence: TGTGCCAGCAGTTCAAGGTACGGTGAAGCTTTCTTT. It yields the protein CASSSRYGEAFF.

This chain uses TRBV7-2 with TRBJ1-2; 11 positions agree with TRBD1. The germline gives CDR1 SGHTA, CDR2 FQGNSA. The trim removed 4 bases at V and 8 bases at J, leaving 9 bases unmatched. The CDR3 extends over 15 amino acids. The CDR3 bases are TGTGCCAGCAGCTCCCGCGGACAGGGGGCGAAGGGCTACACCTTC. Translation: CASSSRGQGAKGYTF.

The chain employs TRBV5-1 and TRBJ1-6, with TRBD1 as a possible D gene (6 bases). The CDR3 is made up of 14 amino acids. Trimming took 5 bases from V and 4 from J, leaving 10 bases between them. Looked up from germline, CDR1 is SGHRS and CDR2 is YFSETQ. This CDR3 is CASRSDSYNSPLHF. In nucleotides, the CDR3 is TGCGCCAGCAGATCGGACAGTTATAATTCACCCCTCCACTTT.

The count of this clone is one. This chain uses TRBV18 with TRBJ1-4; D gene uncertain. CDR1 KGHSH and CDR2 LQKENI come from the germline V gene. V dropped 5 bases and J dropped 2 bases, with 9 bases sitting between them. The CDR3 is 14 residues long. As DNA, the CDR3 is TGTGCCAGCTCAGCCTTTCGGACTAATGAAAAACTGTTTTTT. This gives the protein CASSAFRTNEKLFF.

The chain has TRBV3-1 (or the pseudogene TRBV3-2) and TRBJ2-7; possibly TRBD1 for D (5 bases). This CDR3 region has 14 residues. Trimming shortened V by 4 bases and J by 4 bases, and 14 bases separated the two germline ends. Germline values: CDR1 LGHDT, CDR2 YNNKEL (reference sequence). The CDR3 region is CASSLGAMLYEQYF. The CDR3 nucleotides read TGTGCCAGCAGCCTAGGGGCAATGCTATACGAGCAGTACTTC.

The J gene is TRBJ1-5, the V gene TRBV6-4; D is uncertain. Per germline, CDR1 MRHNA and CDR2 SNTAGT. The length of the CDR3 is 17 residues. V lost 8 bases, J lost 0 bases, and 20 bases lay in between. CDR3: CASDFDKVSYSNQPQHF. For the CDR3, the DNA is TGTGCCAGCGATTTCGATAAGGTGAGCTATAGCAATCAGCCCCAGCATTTT.

This clone was picked up a small number of times. The CDR3, as DNA: TGTGCAAGTCGCTTAGCTTGGCGGGCCCCGGGGACAGATCATAACTATGGCTACACCTTC. Its translation is CASRLAWRAPGTDHNYGYTF. V and J are TRBV12-2 and TRBJ1-2; the D call of TRBD1 is as the table states it, not checked on the DNA. TRBV12-2 is marked as a pseudogene. The CDR3 totals 20 residues.

This sequence joins TRBV25-1 and TRBJ2-4; weak D call: TRBD2 (5 bases). The CDR3 is 13 residues long. Trimming left V 4 bases short and J 7 bases short, with 11 bases between. The V gene's germline CDR1 is MGHDK and CDR2 SYGVNS. CDR3 coding DNA: TGTGCCAGCAGTGCCTACTCGGGGAACATTCAGTACTTC. Encoded protein: CASSAYSGNIQYF.

This clone was found a few times. The chain is built from TRBV12-5 and TRBJ2-2; D remains unclear. CDR1 is LGHNT, CDR2 FRNRAP, per germline. V was clipped by 3 bases and J by 6 bases, with 8 bases between them. The CDR3 length is 13 residues. The CDR3 spells CASGLEVSGELFF. CDR3 sequence (DNA): TGTGCTAGTGGTTTAGAGGTTTCCGGGGAGCTGTTTTTT.

Only one count was recorded for this clone. V is TRBV7-2 and J is TRBJ2-7; 12 bases map to TRBD2. The CDR3 sequence is 15 residues long. Germline assignment: CDR1 SGHTA and CDR2 FQGNSA. V shed 5 bases and J 1 base; nucleotides not matched to a gene: 3. The CDR3 sequence: CASSKGLAGSYEQYF. DNA of the CDR3: TGTGCCAGCAGCAAAGGACTAGCGGGGTCCTACGAGCAGTACTTC.

The V call is TRBV24-1, the J call TRBJ2-5, with 10 bases matching TRBD2. V lost 4 bases and J lost 5; bases outside the gene matches: 6. The CDR3 contains 15 residues. The germline V gene has CDR1 KGHDR and CDR2 SFDVKD. The CDR3 bases are TGTGCCACCAGTGAACGACTAGCGGGTAGGGAGACCCAGTACTTC. Protein: CATSERLAGRETQYF.

The genes are TRBV11-1 and TRBJ1-1, with 7 positions matching TRBD1. Germline V lookup: CDR1 SGHAT, CDR2 FQDESV (reference sequence). V was clipped by 2 bases and J by 5 bases; unmatched bases: 2. The CDR3 sequence is 13 residues long. CDR3 sequence: CASSLRDRTEAFF. The CDR3 DNA reads as TGTGCCAGCAGCTTACGGGACAGAACTGAAGCTTTCTTT.

The genes are TRBV11-2 and TRBJ1-6; possibly TRBD1 for D (6 bases). CDR1 is SGHAT and CDR2 is FQNNGV in the germline V gene. Trimming cost V 4 bases and J 3 bases, with 10 bases left between them. The CDR3 has 15 residues. CDR3 sequence reads: CASSSQGYYNSPLHF. The CDR3 DNA reads as TGTGCCAGCAGCTCCCAGGGGTACTATAATTCACCCCTCCACTTT. Full variable domain (outside the CDR3, taken from reference TRBV11-2 and TRBJ1-6): EAGVAQSPRYKIIEKRQSVAFWCNPISGHATLYWYQQILGQGPKLLIQFQNNGVVDDSQLPKDRFSAERLKGVDSTLKIQPAKLEDSAVYLCASSSQGYYNSPLHFGNGTRLTVT.

The chain links TRBV6-5 to TRBJ1-2, with 7 bases lining up with TRBD1. In germline, CDR1 is MNHEY, CDR2 SVGAGI. V lost 4 bases, J lost 4 bases, and 3 bases stayed unmatched. This CDR3 has 13 residues. CDR3 DNA sequence: TGTGCCAGCAGTTGGAGACAGGGCTATGGCTACACCTTC. It specifies CASSWRQGYGYTF.

The CDR3 coding sequence is TGCGCCAGCAGCTTGGCCAGCAGGGCAGGGGGCTGGAACACTGAAGCTTTCTTT. Its translation: CASSLASRAGGWNTEAFF. V and J are TRBV5-1 and TRBJ1-1; 8 nucleotides align to TRBD1. J was trimmed by 1 base and V by 0 bases; bases with no gene match: 11. The CDR3 extends over 18 amino acids. Germline assignment: CDR1 SGHRS and CDR2 YFSETQ.

CDR3 amino acids: CASSLEWGQSPNYGYTF. The CDR3 DNA follows: TGTGCCAGCAGCTTAGAGTGGGGACAATCTCCCAACTATGGCTACACCTTC. This chain connects TRBV7-9 to TRBJ1-2, with D possibly TRBD1 on 6 matching bases. The V gene's germline CDR1 is SEHNR and CDR2 FQNEAQ (reference sequence). The CDR3 consists of 17 residues. V lost 1 base to trimming and J lost 2 bases, with 17 bases between them.

J is TRBJ2-2 and V is TRBV10-1; 8 positions agree with TRBD1. This CDR3 is 15 amino acids long. With V trimmed by 5 bases and J by 4 bases, 6 bases remained unmatched. CDR1 is WNHNN and CDR2 is SYGVQD in the germline V gene (reference sequence). CDR3 DNA sequence: TGCGCCAGCAGTAAGGACAGGGCCGGCACCGGGGAGCTGTTTTTT. As protein: CASSKDRAGTGELFF.

V and J are TRBV24-1 and TRBJ1-3, with TRBD1 matching 8 bases. The V gene's germline CDR1 is KGHDR and CDR2 SFDVKD. V was pared by 4 bases and J by 7 bases, with 5 bases of the junction left unmatched. The CDR3 is 14 residues long. CDR3 DNA sequence: TGTGCCACCAGTGACCGGACAGGGCGGAACACCATATATTTT. Protein sequence: CATSDRTGRNTIYF.

The J gene is TRBJ2-7, the V gene TRBV30, with TRBD1 matching 11 bases. Germline V CDR1 and CDR2: GTSNPN, SVGIG (reference sequence). With 2 bases clipped from V and 6 bases from J, the junction kept 3 bases outside the gene matches. CDR3 length: 13 amino acids. The CDR3 nucleotides are TGTGCCTGGAGTTGGACAGGGGGCCTCGAGCAGTACTTC. Translating it yields CAWSWTGGLEQYF.

This chain connects TRBV5-1 to TRBJ1-3, with a possible D match to TRBD1 (5 bases). Germline CDR1 is SGHRS and CDR2 is YFSETQ. V gave up 0 bases and J gave up 3 bases, with 13 bases separating them. CDR3 length: 16 amino acids. The CDR3 DNA is TGCGCCAGCAGCTTGGCTTCAGGGAGTGGTGGAAACACCATATATTTT. Translated: CASSLASGSGGNTIYF. The whole variable domain, remainder taken from reference TRBV5-1 and TRBJ1-3, is KAGVTQTPRYLIKTRGQQVTLSCSPISGHRSVSWYQQTPGQGLQFLFEYFSETQRNKGNFPGRFSGRQFSNSRSEMNVSTLELGDSALYLCASSLASGSGGNTIYFGEGSWLTVV.

V usage is TRBV10-3 and J usage is TRBJ1-5; TRBD1 might be the D (6 bases). Trimming shortened V by 2 bases and J by 3 bases, and 8 bases separated the two germline ends. Germline V lookup: CDR1 ENHRY, CDR2 SYGVKD. The CDR3 sequence is 14 residues long. CDR3 in amino acids: CAISEAGVNQPQHF. The CDR3 coding sequence is TGTGCCATCAGTGAGGCAGGGGTCAATCAGCCCCAGCATTTT.